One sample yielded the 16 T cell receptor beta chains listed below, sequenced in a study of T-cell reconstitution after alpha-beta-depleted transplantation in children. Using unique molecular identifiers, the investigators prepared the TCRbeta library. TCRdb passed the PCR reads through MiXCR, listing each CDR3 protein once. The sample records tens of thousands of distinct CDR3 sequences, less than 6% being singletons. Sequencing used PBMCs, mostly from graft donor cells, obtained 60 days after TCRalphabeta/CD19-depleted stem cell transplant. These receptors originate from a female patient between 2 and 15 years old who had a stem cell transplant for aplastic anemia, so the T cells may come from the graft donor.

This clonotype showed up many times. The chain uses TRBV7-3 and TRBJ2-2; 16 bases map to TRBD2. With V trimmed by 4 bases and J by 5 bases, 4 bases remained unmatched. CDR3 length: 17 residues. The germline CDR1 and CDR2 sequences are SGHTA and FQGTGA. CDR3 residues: CASSSQGLAGGTGELFF. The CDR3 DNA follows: TGTGCCAGCAGCTCCCAGGGACTAGCGGGAGGGACCGGGGAGCTGTTTTTT.

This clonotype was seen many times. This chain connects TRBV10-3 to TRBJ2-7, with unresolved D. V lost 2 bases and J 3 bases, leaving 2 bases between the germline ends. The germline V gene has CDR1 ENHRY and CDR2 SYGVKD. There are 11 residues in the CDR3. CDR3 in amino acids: CAISENYEQYF. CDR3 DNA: TGTGCCATCAGTGAGAACTACGAGCAGTACTTC.

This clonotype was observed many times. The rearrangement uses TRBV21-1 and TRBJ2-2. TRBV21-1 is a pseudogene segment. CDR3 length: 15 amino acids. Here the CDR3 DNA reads TGTGCCAGCAGCAACCCATTCAGTCGGACCGGGGAGCTGTTTTTT. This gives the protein CASSNPFSRTGELFF.

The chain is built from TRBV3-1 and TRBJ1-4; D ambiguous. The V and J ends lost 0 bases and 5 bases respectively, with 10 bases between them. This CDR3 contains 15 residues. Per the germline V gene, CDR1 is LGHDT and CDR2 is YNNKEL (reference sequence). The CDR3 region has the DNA TGTGCCAGCAGCCAAGATGGGGTGCAAAATGAAAAACTGTTTTTT. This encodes CASSQDGVQNEKLFF.

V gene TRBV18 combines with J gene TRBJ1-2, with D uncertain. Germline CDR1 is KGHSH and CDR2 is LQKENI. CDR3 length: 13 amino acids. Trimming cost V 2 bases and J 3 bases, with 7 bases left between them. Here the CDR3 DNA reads TGTGCCAGCTCACCAGGTCAGGACTATGGCTACACCTTC. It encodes CASSPGQDYGYTF.

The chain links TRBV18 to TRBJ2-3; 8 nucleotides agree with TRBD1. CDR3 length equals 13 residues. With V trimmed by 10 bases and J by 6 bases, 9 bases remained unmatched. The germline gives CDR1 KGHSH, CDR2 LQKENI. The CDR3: CATGRTGYDTQYF. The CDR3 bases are TGTGCCACCGGAAGGACAGGGTATGATACGCAGTATTTT.

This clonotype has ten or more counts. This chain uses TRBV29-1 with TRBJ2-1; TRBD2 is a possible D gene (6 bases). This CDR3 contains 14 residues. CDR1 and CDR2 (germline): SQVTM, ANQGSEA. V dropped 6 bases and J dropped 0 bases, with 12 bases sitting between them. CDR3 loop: CSVTGTVSYNEQFF. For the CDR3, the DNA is TGCAGCGTCACCGGGACTGTCTCCTACAATGAGCAGTTCTTC.

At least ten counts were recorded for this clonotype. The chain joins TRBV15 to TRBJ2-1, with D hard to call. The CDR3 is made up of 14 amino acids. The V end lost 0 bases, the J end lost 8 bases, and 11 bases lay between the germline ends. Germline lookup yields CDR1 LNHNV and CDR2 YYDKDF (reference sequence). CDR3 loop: CATSRDSLGYEQFF. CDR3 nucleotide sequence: TGTGCCACCAGCAGAGATAGTTTGGGGTATGAGCAGTTCTTC.

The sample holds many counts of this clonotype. CDR3 DNA sequence: TGTGCCAGCAGCTTAACCGGGACAGGGGCCTACAATGAGCAGTTCTTC. It encodes CASSLTGTGAYNEQFF. The V gene is TRBV7-3, the J gene TRBJ2-1, with 10 bases matching TRBD1. Unmatched junction bases numbered 1, after V lost 0 bases and J lost 2 bases. The CDR3 contains 16 residues. Per the germline V gene, CDR1 is SGHTA and CDR2 is FQGTGA.

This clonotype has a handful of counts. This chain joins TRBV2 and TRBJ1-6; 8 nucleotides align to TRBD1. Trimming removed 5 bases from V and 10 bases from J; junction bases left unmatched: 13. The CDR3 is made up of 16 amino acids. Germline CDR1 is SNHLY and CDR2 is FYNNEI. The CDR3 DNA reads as TGTGCCAGCAGTTCCCAGGGGGACAGGCTATTATCACCCCTCCACTTT. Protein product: CASSSQGDRLLSPLHF.

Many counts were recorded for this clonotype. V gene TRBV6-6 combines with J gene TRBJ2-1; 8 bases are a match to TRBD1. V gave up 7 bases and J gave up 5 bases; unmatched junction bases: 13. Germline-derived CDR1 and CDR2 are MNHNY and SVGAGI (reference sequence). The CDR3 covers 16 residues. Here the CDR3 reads CASTQGRQGRNNEQFF. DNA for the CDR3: TGTGCCAGCACTCAAGGCCGACAGGGGCGGAACAATGAGCAGTTCTTC.

The CDR3 loop reads CASSPLRGRGAEAFF. CDR3 coding DNA: TGTGCCAGCAGCCCCCTAAGAGGGCGAGGGGCTGAAGCTTTCTTT. V is TRBV6-2 or TRBV6-3 and J is TRBJ1-1, with D perhaps TRBD1 (5 bases). Trimming stripped 6 bases from V and 6 bases from J, with 20 bases between. Germline V gene lookup returns CDR1 MNHEY and CDR2 SVGEGT. The CDR3 runs 15 residues.

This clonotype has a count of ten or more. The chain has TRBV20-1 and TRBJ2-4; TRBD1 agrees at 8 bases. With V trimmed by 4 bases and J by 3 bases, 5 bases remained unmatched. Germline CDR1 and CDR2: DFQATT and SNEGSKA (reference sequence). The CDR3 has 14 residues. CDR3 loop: CSATGGLGKNIQYF. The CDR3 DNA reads TGCAGTGCTACAGGGGGCTTAGGCAAAAACATTCAGTACTTC.

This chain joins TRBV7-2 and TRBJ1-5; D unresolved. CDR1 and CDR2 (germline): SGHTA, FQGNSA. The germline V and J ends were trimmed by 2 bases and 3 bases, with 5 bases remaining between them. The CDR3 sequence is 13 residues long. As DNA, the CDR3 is TGTGCCAGCAGCTTAAAGTCCAATCAGCCCCAGCATTTT. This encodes CASSLKSNQPQHF.

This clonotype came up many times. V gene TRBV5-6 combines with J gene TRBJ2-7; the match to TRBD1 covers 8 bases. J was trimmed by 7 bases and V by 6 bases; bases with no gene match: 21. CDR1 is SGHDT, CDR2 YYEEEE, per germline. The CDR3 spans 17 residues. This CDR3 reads CASTHSPGQGVSGEQYF. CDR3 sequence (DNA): TGTGCCAGCACCCATTCGCCAGGACAGGGCGTCTCGGGGGAGCAGTACTTC.

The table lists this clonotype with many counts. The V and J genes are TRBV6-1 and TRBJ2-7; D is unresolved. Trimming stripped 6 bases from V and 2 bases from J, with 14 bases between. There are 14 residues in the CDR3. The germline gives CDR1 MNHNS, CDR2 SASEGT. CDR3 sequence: CASRQWQTTYEQYV. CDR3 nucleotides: TGTGCCAGCAGACAGTGGCAGACCACCTACGAGCAGTACGTC.